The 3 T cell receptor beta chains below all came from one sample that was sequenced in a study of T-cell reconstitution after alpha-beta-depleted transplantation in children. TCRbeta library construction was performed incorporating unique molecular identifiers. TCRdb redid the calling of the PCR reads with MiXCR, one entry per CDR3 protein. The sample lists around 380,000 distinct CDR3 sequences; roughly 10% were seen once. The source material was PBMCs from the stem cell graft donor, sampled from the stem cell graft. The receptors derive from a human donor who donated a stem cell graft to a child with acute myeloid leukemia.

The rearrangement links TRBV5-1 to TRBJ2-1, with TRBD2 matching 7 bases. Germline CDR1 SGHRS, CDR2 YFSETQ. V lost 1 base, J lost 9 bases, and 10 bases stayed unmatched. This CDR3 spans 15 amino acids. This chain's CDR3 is CASSLNLGSGFEQFF. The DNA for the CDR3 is TGCGCCAGCAGCTTGAATTTAGGTAGCGGGTTTGAGCAGTTCTTC.

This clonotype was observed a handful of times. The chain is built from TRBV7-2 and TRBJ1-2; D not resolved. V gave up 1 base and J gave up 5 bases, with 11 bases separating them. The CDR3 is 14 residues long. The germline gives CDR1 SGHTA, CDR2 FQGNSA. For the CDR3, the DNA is TGTGCCAGCAGCTTAGATAGCGACGGATATGGCTACACCTTC. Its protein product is CASSLDSDGYGYTF.

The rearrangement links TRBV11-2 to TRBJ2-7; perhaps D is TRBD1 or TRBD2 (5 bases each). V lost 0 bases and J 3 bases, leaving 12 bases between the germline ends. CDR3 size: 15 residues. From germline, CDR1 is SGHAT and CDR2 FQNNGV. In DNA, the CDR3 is TGTGCCAGCAGCTTAGAGGTGGGACCACTCTACGAGCAGTACTTC. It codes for CASSLEVGPLYEQYF.